These 19 T cell receptor beta chains were all obtained from the same sample, sequenced in a study of identifying expanded T cells in peripheral blood. Generated by immunoSEQ multiplex PCR, the TCRdb table keeps only in-frame clones and is missing some. The sample contains roughly 78,000 clones, approximately 87% of which appear only once. The specimen sequenced was blood. These TCRs come from a person aged 18 to 75 in good health.

This chain links TRBV5-6 with TRBJ1-5; 10 nucleotides match TRBD1. This CDR3 is 15 amino acids long. CDR1 is SGHDT and CDR2 is YYEEEE in the germline V gene. V lost 2 bases and J lost 4; bases outside the gene matches: 3. The CDR3 DNA follows: TGTGCCAGCAGCTTCGGGACAGGGGCAAATCAGCCCCAGCATTTT. This sequence encodes CASSFGTGANQPQHF.

In this sample, this clone turned up once. This chain connects TRBV5-1 to TRBJ2-1, with 9 bases matching TRBD2. This CDR3 comprises 13 residues. The germline gives CDR1 SGHRS, CDR2 YFSETQ. Trimming removed 6 bases from V and 9 bases from J; junction bases left unmatched: 7. As DNA, the CDR3 is TGCGCCAGCACCTGGGAGCGGGAGGTTGAGCAGTTCTTC. Encoded protein: CASTWEREVEQFF.

The chain combines TRBV11-2 with TRBJ1-3; D not resolved. CDR3 length: 16 residues. CDR1 and CDR2 from the germline V gene are SGHAT and FQNNGV. Trimming took off 5 bases at V and 4 bases at J, with 18 bases between the two ends. CDR3 region: CASSLGSQKAGNTIYF. The CDR3 DNA reads as TGTGCCAGCAGCCTCGGGAGTCAAAAAGCGGGAAACACCATATATTTT.

The rearrangement links TRBV2 to TRBJ2-5; no clear D. The CDR3 contains 15 residues. V dropped 5 bases and J dropped 4 bases, with 17 bases sitting between them. Germline-derived CDR1 and CDR2 are SNHLY and FYNNEI. Here the CDR3 reads CASSLGPSWGETQYF. As DNA, the CDR3 is TGTGCCAGCAGTCTGGGTCCCTCTTGGGGAGAGACCCAGTACTTC.

The chain uses TRBV11-2 and TRBJ2-7; D is perhaps TRBD1 (6 bases). The germline V gene has CDR1 SGHAT and CDR2 FQNNGV. The CDR3 has 17 residues. Trimming cost V 5 bases and J 5 bases, with 25 bases left between them. The CDR3 region has the DNA TGTGCCAGCAGCCCAGGGGTGGGGTTGAAAGGGTTCCACGAGCAGTACTTC. Residues: CASSPGVGLKGFHEQYF.

This chain joins TRBV15 and TRBJ1-2, with unresolved D. The germline gives CDR1 LNHNV, CDR2 YYDKDF (reference sequence). CDR3 length: 15 residues. Trimming pared 5 bases from V and 6 bases from J, leaving 19 bases between. Here the CDR3 reads CATSRTSSSQNGYTF. As DNA, the CDR3 is TGTGCCACCAGCCGTACTTCAAGCAGCCAGAATGGCTACACCTTC.

About this clone itself: The sample carries other DNA sequences with the same CDR3. The rearrangement uses TRBV5-1 and TRBJ1-3; D gene ambiguous. This CDR3 spans 12 amino acids. Germline V CDR1 and CDR2: SGHRS, YFSETQ. Trimming took off 0 bases at V and 7 bases at J, with 5 bases between the two ends. CDR3 sequence (DNA): TGCGCCAGCAGCTTGGAGGGCAACACCATATATTTT. Translation: CASSLEGNTIYF.

This chain connects TRBV5-1 to TRBJ2-7; 14 nucleotides line up with TRBD2. The germline V gene has CDR1 SGHRS and CDR2 YFSETQ. This CDR3 has 15 amino acids. Trimming took 4 bases from V and 7 from J; bases not matched to a gene: 7. The CDR3 reads CASSGTSGGMKEQYF. As DNA, the CDR3 is TGCGCCAGCAGCGGGACTAGCGGGGGTATGAAGGAGCAGTACTTC. The whole variable domain, remainder taken from reference TRBV5-1 and TRBJ2-7, is KAGVTQTPRYLIKTRGQQVTLSCSPISGHRSVSWYQQTPGQGLQFLFEYFSETQRNKGNFPGRFSGRQFSNSRSEMNVSTLELGDSALYLCASSGTSGGMKEQYFGPGTRLTVT.

The rearrangement links TRBV2 to TRBJ2-7; D may be TRBD1 (6 bases). The V and J ends lost 1 base and 2 bases respectively, with 6 bases between them. Germline CDR1 reads SNHLY; CDR2 reads FYNNEI. The CDR3 has 13 amino acids. CDR3 coding DNA: TGTGCCAGCAGTGAAGACAGGGCCTACGAGCAGTACTTC. Translated: CASSEDRAYEQYF.

This chain joins TRBV15 and TRBJ2-3; D remains unclear. Germline V gene data show CDR1 as LNHNV and CDR2 as YYDKDF (reference sequence). This CDR3 has 14 amino acids. Trimming cost V 0 bases and J 4 bases, with 8 bases left between them. CDR3 protein: CATSRDRQADTQYF. Here the CDR3 DNA reads TGTGCCACCAGCAGAGATAGGCAGGCAGATACGCAGTATTTT. The whole variable domain, filled in from reference TRBV15 and TRBJ2-3, reads DAMVIQNPRYQVTQFGKPVTLSCSQTLNHNVMYWYQQKSSQAPKLLFHYYDKDFNNEADTPDNFQSRRPNTSFCFLDIRSPGLGDTAMYLCATSRDRQADTQYFGPGTRLTVL.

The chain links TRBV12-1 to TRBJ2-1; the tabulated D call, TRBD2, remains unverified against the DNA. TRBV12-1 is flagged as a pseudogene. The CDR3 consists of 15 residues. Written as DNA, the CDR3 is TGTGCCAGCAGCTACCAGCGGGAGCAGTACAATGAGCAGTTCTTC. It yields the protein CASSYQREQYNEQFF.

This clone showed up just once. The chain uses TRBV30 and TRBJ2-1; D is ambiguous. The CDR3 has 13 amino acids. Germline CDR1 GTSNPN, CDR2 SVGIG (reference sequence). V was pared by 1 base and J by 0 bases, with 4 bases between. For the CDR3, the DNA is TGTGCCTGGAGTGGTAGCTCCTACAATGAGCAGTTCTTC. This codes for CAWSGSSYNEQFF.

The CDR3 DNA is TGTGCCAGCAGCGTAGTCCCAGGGACAGGGGGCTCTGGCTACACCTTC. Translation: CASSVVPGTGGSGYTF. The chain has TRBV9 and TRBJ1-2; 12 bases agree with TRBD1. V was pared by 0 bases and J by 7 bases, with 7 bases of the junction left unmatched. CDR1 is SGDLS and CDR2 is YYNGEE in the germline V gene. This CDR3 is 16 amino acids long.

The V and J genes are TRBV27 and TRBJ2-3; 11 bases are shared with TRBD2. Germline V gene sequence: CDR1 MNHEY, CDR2 SMNVEV (reference sequence). The CDR3 has 17 amino acids. V dropped 5 bases and J dropped 3; count of bases not matched to a gene: 10. CDR3 residues: CASSRLTSGSGTDTQYF. CDR3 sequence (DNA): TGTGCCAGCAGTAGGCTAACTAGCGGGAGCGGGACAGATACGCAGTATTTT.

This rearrangement joins TRBV9 to TRBJ2-5, with TRBD1 as a possible D gene (5 bases). CDR1 and CDR2 from the germline V gene are SGDLS and YYNGEE. V was trimmed by 0 bases and J by 5 bases, leaving 11 bases between them. This CDR3 spans 14 amino acids. This CDR3 is CASSVGGGAETQYF. CDR3 DNA sequence: TGTGCCAGCAGCGTAGGGGGCGGTGCCGAGACCCAGTACTTC.

CDR3 residues: CASSSLRRELYNEQFF. As DNA, the CDR3 is TGTGCCAGCAGTTCACTAAGGAGGGAACTTTACAATGAGCAGTTCTTC. The chain joins TRBV28 to TRBJ2-1; the D gene is possibly TRBD2 (6 bases). The germline V gene encodes CDR1 MDHEN and CDR2 SYDVKM. Trimming shortened V by 4 bases and J by 4 bases, and 17 bases separated the two germline ends. CDR3 length: 16 residues.

The V call is TRBV29-1, the J call TRBJ2-3; TRBD1 or TRBD2 may be the D gene (5 bases each). There are 16 residues in the CDR3. Germline V lookup: CDR1 SQVTM, CDR2 ANQGSEA. V was cut by 0 bases and J by 4 bases, with 17 bases left in between. CDR3 loop: CSVEDPRSGTADTQYF. For the CDR3, the DNA is TGCAGCGTTGAAGACCCCCGGTCAGGGACGGCAGATACGCAGTATTTT.

The chain links TRBV29-1 to TRBJ2-2; no definite D call. Between the trimmed V and J ends, which lost 4 bases and 3 bases, there was a span of 9 bases. Germline V gives CDR1 SQVTM, CDR2 ANQGSEA. This CDR3 region has 13 residues. The CDR3 reads CSVAAVYTGELFF. Written as DNA, the CDR3 is TGCAGCGTTGCGGCAGTTTACACCGGGGAGCTGTTTTTT.

The chain couples TRBV28 to TRBJ2-7; D may correspond to TRBD1 or TRBD2 (6 bases each). Deletions cut 3 bases from V and 3 bases from J, with 9 bases between. This CDR3 comprises 13 residues. From germline, CDR1 is MDHEN and CDR2 SYDVKM. CDR3 DNA sequence: TGTGCCAGCAGTTTGGGGGGACACTACGAGCAGTACTTC. This codes for CASSLGGHYEQYF.